One and the same sample provided the 20 T cell receptor beta chains below, sequenced in a study of CD8 T cells in ankylosing spondylitis (dated by TCRdb to about 2017). The library came from 5' RACE. Instrument on record: Illumina HiSeq 2500. TCRdb reanalyzed the raw reads on its own, using fastp at Q25 for trimming and MiXCR for clone calling, and kept in-frame beta chains. Each record represents a unique CDR3 protein, reported with the most common genes and DNA among its rows. The table for this sample lists about 270,000 distinct CDR3 sequences; 30% to 40% of them were counted only once. In total, the top ten clones hold about 4.2% of the sample. Sequencing was done on a sample of blood, either unsorted or a sorted T cell fraction (not recorded which). The receptors were gathered from a male donor with ankylosing spondylitis or in good health (not recorded which).

This clonotype was counted between two and nine times. The rearrangement links TRBV10-3 to TRBJ1-1; D remains ambiguous. CDR1 is ENHRY and CDR2 is SYGVKD in the germline V gene. Trimming stripped 2 bases from V and 0 bases from J, with 1 base between. The CDR3 consists of 12 residues. The CDR3 DNA sequence: TGTGCCATCAGTGAGATGAACACTGAAGCTTTCTTT. Encoded protein: CAISEMNTEAFF.

This clonotype turned up a few times. The chain couples TRBV7-9 to TRBJ2-1; 8 bases agree with TRBD2. The CDR3 length is 14 residues. Germline assignment: CDR1 SEHNR and CDR2 FQNEAQ (reference sequence). The V segment lost 7 bases and the J segment 5 bases; nucleotides outside the gene matches: 7. The CDR3 is CASNPGGVNNEQFF. As DNA, the CDR3 is TGTGCCAGCAATCCCGGGGGGGTCAACAATGAGCAGTTCTTC.

V is TRBV6-5 and J is TRBJ1-1; D remains unclear. The CDR3 length is 15 residues. Germline values: CDR1 MNHEY, CDR2 SVGAGI. Trimming stripped 0 bases from V and 1 base from J, with 9 bases between. The CDR3 protein is CASSYSPRPNTEAFF. In nucleotides, the CDR3 is TGTGCCAGCAGTTACTCGCCGAGGCCGAACACTGAAGCTTTCTTT.

This clonotype came up a few times. The chain recombines TRBV6-5 with TRBJ2-7; TRBD2 matches at 8 bases. Germline CDR1 reads MNHEY; CDR2 reads SVGAGI. CDR3 length equals 14 residues. The V gene end was trimmed by 2 bases and the J gene end by 6 bases; junction bases not matched to a gene: 6. In DNA, the CDR3 is TGTGCCAGCAGTTACACGGGGGGGGCTCCCGAGCAGTACTTC. Translation gives CASSYTGGAPEQYF.

The chain has TRBV27 and TRBJ2-3; no firm D call. V was trimmed by 0 bases and J by 2 bases, leaving 6 bases between them. Germline V gives CDR1 MNHEY, CDR2 SMNVEV (reference sequence). The CDR3 consists of 14 residues. CDR3 amino acids: CASSLSVDTDTQYF. The CDR3, as DNA: TGTGCCAGCAGTTTATCGGTCGACACAGATACGCAGTATTTT.

This chain uses TRBV20-1 with TRBJ2-3; the D gene is possibly TRBD1 (7 bases). This CDR3 comprises 16 residues. With 3 bases removed from V and 3 bases from J, the gap between germline ends came to 19 bases. Germline-derived CDR1 and CDR2 are DFQATT and SNEGSKA (reference sequence). CDR3 loop: CSARGIRGERTDTQYF. CDR3 sequence (DNA): TGCAGTGCTAGGGGGATCAGGGGGGAGAGGACAGATACGCAGTATTTT.

In regard to this clonotype: An end of the junction does not agree with germline; a read error may underlie this. The chain uses TRBV7-7 and TRBJ2-5; D is undetermined. Germline V gene lookup returns CDR1 SSHAT and CDR2 FNYEAQ (reference sequence). The CDR3 contains 16 residues. DNA of the CDR3: TGTGCTAGCAGCCCAACAAGGGCAACAAGACAAGAGACCCAGTACTTC. Translating it yields CASSPTRATRQETQYF.

A few counts support this clonotype. The rearrangement joins TRBV18 to TRBJ1-6; D perhaps matches TRBD1 (5 bases). CDR3 length: 15 residues. Germline-derived CDR1 and CDR2 are KGHSH and LQKENI. The V end was cut by 1 base, the J end by 8 bases, with 12 bases between. Here the CDR3 DNA reads TGTGCCAGCTCACCACAAACAGGACCTGATTCACCCCTCCACTTT. Its translation is CASSPQTGPDSPLHF.

The chain combines TRBV5-1 with TRBJ2-1; the match to TRBD2 covers 8 bases. The CDR3 is made up of 13 amino acids. J was trimmed by 16 bases and V by 5 bases; bases with no gene match: 14. Germline V gene lookup returns CDR1 SGHRS and CDR2 YFSETQ. CDR3 protein: CASRENAGGPLFF. The CDR3 DNA follows: TGCGCCAGCAGGGAGAATGCGGGGGGTCCTCTATTCTTC.

The rearrangement uses TRBV5-5 and TRBJ2-1; no clear D gene. Germline V lookup: CDR1 SGHKS, CDR2 YYEKEE (reference sequence). The V gene lost 1 base and the J gene lost 0 bases, with 8 bases spanning the gap. CDR3 length equals 15 residues. CDR3 region: CASSLLVSSYNEQFF. The DNA for the CDR3 is TGTGCCAGCAGCTTGCTGGTTAGCTCCTACAATGAGCAGTTCTTC.

The chain uses TRBV7-2 and TRBJ1-2; a weak D match, TRBD1 (6 bases). The germline V gene encodes CDR1 SGHTA and CDR2 FQGNSA. The V gene lost 6 bases and the J gene lost 4 bases, with 12 bases spanning the gap. The CDR3 consists of 13 residues. This chain's CDR3 is CASRRQGLYGYTF. The CDR3 DNA follows: TGTGCCAGCAGAAGGCAGGGGCTCTATGGCTACACCTTC.

This clonotype was counted a few times. The chain uses TRBV27 and TRBJ2-6; D not certain. The germline V gene has CDR1 MNHEY and CDR2 SMNVEV (reference sequence). This CDR3 has 14 amino acids. The V and J ends lost 7 bases and 0 bases respectively, with 7 bases between them. The CDR3 region has the DNA TGTGCCAGCAAACAGCACTCTGGGGCCAACGTCCTGACTTTC. It specifies CASKQHSGANVLTF.

The rearrangement joins TRBV24-1 to TRBJ2-1, with 8 bases lining up with TRBD2. The CDR3 is made up of 17 amino acids. The germline gives CDR1 KGHDR, CDR2 SFDVKD. Trimming took 3 bases from V and 10 from J; bases not matched to a gene: 16. CDR3 amino acids: CATSDEGGRGGRWEQFF. The CDR3 bases are TGTGCCACCAGTGATGAGGGGGGTCGGGGGGGCCGCTGGGAGCAGTTCTTC.

The chain links TRBV5-1 to TRBJ1-2, with a possible D match to TRBD1 (6 bases). CDR3 size: 14 residues. The V gene's germline CDR1 is SGHRS and CDR2 YFSETQ. V was clipped by 4 bases and J by 2 bases, with 12 bases between them. The chain's CDR3 is CASSADSTNYGYTF. The CDR3 DNA is TGCGCCAGCAGCGCGGACAGTACGAACTATGGCTACACCTTC. The full variable domain, completed using reference TRBV5-1 and TRBJ1-2, is KAGVTQTPRYLIKTRGQQVTLSCSPISGHRSVSWYQQTPGQGLQFLFEYFSETQRNKGNFPGRFSGRQFSNSRSEMNVSTLELGDSALYLCASSADSTNYGYTFGSGTRLTVV.

This chain connects TRBV20-1 to TRBJ2-7, with D unresolved. The CDR3 covers 15 residues. The V and J ends lost 0 bases and 3 bases respectively, with 15 bases between them. Germline values: CDR1 DFQATT, CDR2 SNEGSKA (reference sequence). CDR3 DNA: TGCAGTGCTAGAGATTTTATTCAGCGAGACTACGAGCAGTACTTC. The encoded protein is CSARDFIQRDYEQYF.

This clonotype was seen only a few times. The CDR3 region has the DNA TGCAGTGCTAGGGCCAGCGCCGGACGAAATGAGCAGTTCTTC. Translated, it gives CSARASAGRNEQFF. The chain uses TRBV20-1 and TRBJ2-1; no clear D. The CDR3 covers 14 residues. With 3 bases removed from V and 7 bases from J, the gap between germline ends came to 16 bases. Germline V lookup: CDR1 DFQATT, CDR2 SNEGSKA (reference sequence).

The rearrangement links TRBV21-1 to TRBJ2-7; TRBD1 reflects the table's D call only, with no check against the DNA. TRBV21-1 is annotated as a pseudogene. The CDR3 has 16 amino acids. For the CDR3, the DNA is TGTGCCAGCAGCAAACTCGGGACGGGGAGAACCTACGAGCAGTACTTC. Translating gives CASSKLGTGRTYEQYF.

The table lists this clonotype with a few counts. The V gene is TRBV29-1, the J gene TRBJ2-5; 7 bases align to TRBD1. The CDR3 length is 12 residues. CDR1 SQVTM and CDR2 ANQGSEA come from the germline V gene. J was trimmed by 0 bases and V by 7 bases; bases with no gene match: 2. The CDR3 sequence is CSGDRDQETQYF. Here the CDR3 DNA reads TGCAGCGGTGACAGGGACCAAGAGACCCAGTACTTC.

This clonotype occurred many times. V is TRBV6-5 and J is TRBJ2-7; D ambiguous. Trimming stripped 2 bases from V and 2 bases from J, with 7 bases between. The CDR3 sequence is 13 residues long. Germline CDR1 is MNHEY and CDR2 is SVGAGI. As DNA, the CDR3 is TGTGCCAGCAGTTACGGTTTAGCCTACGAGCAGTACTTC. This gives the protein CASSYGLAYEQYF.

CDR3 loop: CASSRRREQYF. CDR3 DNA sequence: TGTGCCAGCAGCCGGAGGAGGGAGCAGTACTTC. This chain joins TRBV28 and TRBJ2-7; TRBD2 is a possible D gene (5 bases). The CDR3 totals 11 residues. Trimming removed 6 bases at V and 7 bases at J, with 10 bases between. Per the germline V gene, CDR1 is MDHEN and CDR2 is SYDVKM.